This T cell receptor (beta chain) was found in a study of cytomegalovirus exposure and HLA in healthy donors. Turning to the study itself: The same platform was used for the 90 to 150 validation repertoires as for the roughly 730 first-cohort repertoires, as reported in a later analysis. Study-wide findings and caveats: Specificity for CMV antigens was confirmed in vitro for three of the CMV-associated chains. Cytomegalovirus association was listed for roughly 160 TCR beta chains.

CDR1 is LNHDA, CDR2 SQIVND, per germline (reference sequence). The CDR3 spans 12 residues. Between the trimmed V and J ends, which lost 7 bases and 8 bases, there was a span of 14 bases. Produced via immunoSEQ multiplex PCR; TCRdb's table is partial and in-frame only. The sample includes about 79,000 clones, over 85% of them seen just once. This clone was recorded a few times. Its target is unknown. Among the roughly 120 subjects of the validation cohort, separate from the roughly 700-subject first cohort, were the donors. This sequence originates from a woman between 25 and 40 years old in good health and CMV-seronegative. V usage is TRBV19 and J usage is TRBJ1-2; maybe TRBD1 (6 bases). Source material: PBMCs. The CDR3, as DNA: TGTGCCAGTACCCTGAGGGGGTTCGGCTACACCTTC. Amino acid sequence: CASTLRGFGYTF.